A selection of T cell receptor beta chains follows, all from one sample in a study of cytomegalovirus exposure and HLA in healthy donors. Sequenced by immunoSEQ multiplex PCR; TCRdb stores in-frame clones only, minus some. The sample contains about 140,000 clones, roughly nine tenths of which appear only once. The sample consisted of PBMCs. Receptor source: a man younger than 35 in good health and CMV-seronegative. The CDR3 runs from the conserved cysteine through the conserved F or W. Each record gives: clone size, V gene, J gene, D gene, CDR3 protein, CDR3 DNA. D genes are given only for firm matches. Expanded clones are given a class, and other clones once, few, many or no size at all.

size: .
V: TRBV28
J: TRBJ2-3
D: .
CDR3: CASSLDVGDTQYF
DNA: TGTGCCAGCAGTTTAGATGTCGGAGATACGCAGTATTTT

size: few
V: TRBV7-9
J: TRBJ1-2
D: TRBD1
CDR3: CASSLGSGGGYTF
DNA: TGTGCCAGCAGCTTAGGTTCAGGGGGAGGCTACACCTTC

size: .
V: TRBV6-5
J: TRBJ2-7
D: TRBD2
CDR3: CASSSLAGVYEQYF
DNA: TGTGCCAGCAGTTCACTAGCGGGGGTCTACGAGCAGTACTTC

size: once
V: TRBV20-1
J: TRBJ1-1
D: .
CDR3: CSATQNTEAFF
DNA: TGCAGTGCTACACAGAACACTGAAGCTTTCTTT

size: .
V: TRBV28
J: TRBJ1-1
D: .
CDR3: CASSSDRGKASAFF
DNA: TGTGCCAGCAGTTCGGACCGGGGAAAGGCGTCAGCTTTCTTT

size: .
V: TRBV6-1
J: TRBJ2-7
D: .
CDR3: CASSDGRGQKPREQYF
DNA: TGTGCCAGCAGTGACGGGAGGGGGCAGAAGCCGCGCGAGCAGTACTTC

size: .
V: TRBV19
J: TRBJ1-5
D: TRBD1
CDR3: CATTGVLNQPQHF
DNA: TGTGCCACTACAGGGGTCTTAAATCAGCCCCAGCATTTT

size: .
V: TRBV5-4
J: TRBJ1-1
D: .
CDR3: CASSLGGRGGTEAFF
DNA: TGTGCCAGCAGCTTGGGGGGGAGGGGTGGCACTGAAGCTTTCTTT

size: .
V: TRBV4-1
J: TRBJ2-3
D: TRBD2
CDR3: CASSQAARLAEGDTQYF
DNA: TGCGCCAGCAGCCAAGCCGCCCGGCTAGCGGAAGGGGATACGCAGTATTTT

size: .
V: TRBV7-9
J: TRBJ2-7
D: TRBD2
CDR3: CASSSPGGPSYEQYF
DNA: TGTGCCAGCAGCTCGCCGGGAGGCCCATCCTACGAGCAGTACTTC

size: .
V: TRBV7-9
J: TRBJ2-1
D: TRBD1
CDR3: CASSSGGTGHNEQFF
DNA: TGTGCCAGCAGCTCAGGTGGGACAGGGCACAATGAGCAGTTCTTC

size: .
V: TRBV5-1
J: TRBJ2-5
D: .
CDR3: CASSLMGSQETQYF
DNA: TGCGCCAGCAGCTTGATGGGCAGTCAAGAGACCCAGTACTTC

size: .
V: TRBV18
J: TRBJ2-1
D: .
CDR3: CASSPTALAFTYNEQFF
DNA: TGTGCCAGCTCACCAACGGCCCTAGCGTTTACCTACAATGAGCAGTTCTTC

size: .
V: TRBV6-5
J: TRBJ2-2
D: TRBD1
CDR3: CANRTGGLAGELFF
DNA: TGTGCCAACCGAACAGGGGGCTTAGCCGGGGAGCTGTTTTTT

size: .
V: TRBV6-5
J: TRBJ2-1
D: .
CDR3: CASSFRSSYNEQFF
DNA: TGTGCCAGCAGTTTCCGGAGCTCCTACAATGAGCAGTTCTTC

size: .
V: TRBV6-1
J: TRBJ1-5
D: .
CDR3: CASKGLVGNQPQHF
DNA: TGTGCCAGCAAGGGGCTGGTGGGCAATCAGCCCCAGCATTTT

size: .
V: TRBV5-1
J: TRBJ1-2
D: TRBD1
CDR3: CASSSRDSNYGYTF
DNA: TGCGCCAGCAGCTCCCGGGACAGCAACTATGGCTACACCTTC

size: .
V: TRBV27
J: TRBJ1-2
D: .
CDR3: CASSRPGDYGYTF
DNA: TGTGCCAGCAGCCGCCCCGGAGACTATGGCTACACCTTC

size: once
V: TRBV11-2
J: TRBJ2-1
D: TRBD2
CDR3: CASSLGYSGSPSYNEQFF
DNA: TGTGCCAGCAGCTTAGGTTATAGCGGGAGTCCCTCCTACAATGAGCAGTTCTTC

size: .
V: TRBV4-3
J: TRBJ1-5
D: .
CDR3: CASSQAWSEMSVPQHF
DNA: TGCGCCAGCAGCCAAGCCTGGAGTGAGATGTCGGTGCCCCAGCATTTT

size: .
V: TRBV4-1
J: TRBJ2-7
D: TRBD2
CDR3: CASSRGTSGDEQYF
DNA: TGCGCCAGCAGCCGAGGGACTAGCGGAGACGAGCAGTACTTC

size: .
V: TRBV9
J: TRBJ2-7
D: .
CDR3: CASSVGQDNGMQYF
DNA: TGTGCCAGCAGCGTAGGACAGGATAACGGTATGCAGTACTTC

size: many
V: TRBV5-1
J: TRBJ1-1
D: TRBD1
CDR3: CASSIAQGGNTEAFF
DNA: TGCGCCAGCAGCATTGCCCAGGGGGGTAACACTGAAGCTTTCTTT

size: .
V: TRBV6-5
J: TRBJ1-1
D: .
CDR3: CASTGGRAATEAFF
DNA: TGTGCCAGCACGGGGGGGAGGGCGGCAACTGAAGCTTTCTTT

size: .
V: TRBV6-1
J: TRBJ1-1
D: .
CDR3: CASSEYRVSEAFF
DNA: TGTGCCAGCAGTGAGTACAGAGTAAGTGAAGCTTTCTTT

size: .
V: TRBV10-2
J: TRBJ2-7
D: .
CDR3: CASSDSRYEQYF
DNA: TGCGCCAGCAGTGATAGTCGGTACGAGCAGTACTTC

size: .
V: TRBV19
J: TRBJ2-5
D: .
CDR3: CASSTGTLQETQYF
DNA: TGTGCCAGTAGTACCGGGACTTTACAAGAGACCCAGTACTTC

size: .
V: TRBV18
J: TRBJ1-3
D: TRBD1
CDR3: CASSDRGKNTIYF
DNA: TGTGCCAGCTCAGACAGGGGGAAGAACACCATATATTTT

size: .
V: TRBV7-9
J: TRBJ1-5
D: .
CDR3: CASSLDTEPQHF
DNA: TGTGCCAGCAGCTTAGACACAGAGCCCCAGCATTTT

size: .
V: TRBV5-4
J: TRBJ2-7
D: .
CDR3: CASSPMESSYEQYF
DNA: TGTGCCAGCAGCCCTATGGAGAGCTCCTACGAGCAGTACTTC

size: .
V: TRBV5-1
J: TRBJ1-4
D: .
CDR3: CASSLEAQLNEKLFF
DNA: TGCGCCAGCAGCTTGGAGGCACAGCTTAATGAAAAACTGTTTTTT

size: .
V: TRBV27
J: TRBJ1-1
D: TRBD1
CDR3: CASRGTGGTEAFF
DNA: TGTGCCAGCCGAGGGACAGGCGGCACTGAAGCTTTCTTT

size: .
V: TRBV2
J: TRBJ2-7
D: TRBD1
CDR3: CASSPWGGTGVYEQYF
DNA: TGTGCCAGCAGCCCCTGGGGGGGGACAGGGGTCTACGAGCAGTACTTC

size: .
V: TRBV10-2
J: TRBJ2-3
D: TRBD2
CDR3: CASKRTSGGRTDTQYF
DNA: TGCGCCAGCAAGAGGACTAGCGGGGGGAGGACAGATACGCAGTATTTT

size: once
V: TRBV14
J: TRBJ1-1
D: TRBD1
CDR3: CASSQDWGQGLNTEAFF
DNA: TGTGCCAGCAGCCAAGATTGGGGACAGGGCCTGAACACTGAAGCTTTCTTT

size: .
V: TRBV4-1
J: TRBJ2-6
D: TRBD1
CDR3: CASSQVGQGGPGANVLTF
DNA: TGCGCCAGCAGCCAAGTTGGACAGGGTGGGCCTGGGGCCAACGTCCTGACTTTC

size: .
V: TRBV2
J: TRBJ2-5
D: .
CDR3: CASNGDWGETQYF
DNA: TGTGCCAGCAATGGGGACTGGGGCGAGACCCAGTACTTC

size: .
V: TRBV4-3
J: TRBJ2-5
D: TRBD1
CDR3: CASSQAVQGAGETQYF
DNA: TGCGCCAGCAGCCAAGCGGTCCAGGGGGCCGGAGAGACCCAGTACTTC

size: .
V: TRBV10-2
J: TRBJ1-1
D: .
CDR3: CASSLTLNREGAFF
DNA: TGCGCCAGTTCGTTAACCCTCAACAGGGAGGGAGCTTTCTTT

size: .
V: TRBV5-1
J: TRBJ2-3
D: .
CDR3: CASSSDSDTQYF
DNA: TGCGCCAGCAGCTCGGACTCAGATACGCAGTATTTT

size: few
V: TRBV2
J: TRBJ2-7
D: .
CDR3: CASRPSGATEQYF
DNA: TGTGCCAGCAGACCCTCTGGGGCGACCGAGCAGTACTTC

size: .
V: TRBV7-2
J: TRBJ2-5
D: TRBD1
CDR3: CASSTGQGGGSETQYF
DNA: TGTGCCAGCAGCACCGGACAGGGTGGTGGTTCAGAGACCCAGTACTTC

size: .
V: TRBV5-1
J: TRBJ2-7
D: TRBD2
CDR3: CASSIGLAGVLYEQYF
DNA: TGCGCCAGCAGCATAGGACTAGCGGGAGTCCTCTACGAGCAGTACTTC

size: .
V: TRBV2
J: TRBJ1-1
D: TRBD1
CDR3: CASKTGWWGHESEAFF
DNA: TGTGCCAGCAAGACAGGGTGGTGGGGTCATGAGTCTGAAGCTTTCTTT

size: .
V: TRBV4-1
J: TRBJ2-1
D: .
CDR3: CASSQDRRASSYNEQFF
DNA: TGCGCCAGCAGCCAAGACAGGCGGGCTAGCTCCTACAATGAGCAGTTCTTC

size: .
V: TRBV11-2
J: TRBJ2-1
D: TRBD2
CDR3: CASSFRGGSEQFF
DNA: TGTGCCAGCAGCTTTCGGGGGGGGAGTGAGCAGTTCTTC

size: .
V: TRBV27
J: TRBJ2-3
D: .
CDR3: CASSPERDTDTQYF
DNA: TGTGCCAGCAGTCCCGAGAGGGACACAGATACGCAGTATTTT

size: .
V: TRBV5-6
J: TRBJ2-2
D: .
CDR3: CASSLRGAGSNTGELFF
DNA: TGTGCCAGCAGCTTGAGGGGCGCGGGATCGAACACCGGGGAGCTGTTTTTT

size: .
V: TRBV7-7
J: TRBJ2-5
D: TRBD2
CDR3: CASSFAGGMEETQYF
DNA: TGTGCCAGCAGCTTCGCGGGAGGGATGGAGGAGACCCAGTACTTC

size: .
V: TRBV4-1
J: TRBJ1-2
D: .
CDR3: CASSQDRGGSGGYTF
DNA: TGCGCCAGCAGCCAAGACCGAGGAGGGTCAGGAGGCTACACCTTC

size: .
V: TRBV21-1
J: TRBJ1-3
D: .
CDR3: CASSKRVTEAGNTIYF
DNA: TGTGCCAGCAGCAAAAGGGTGACAGAAGCTGGAAACACCATATATTTT

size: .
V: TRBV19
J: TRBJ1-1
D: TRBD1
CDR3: CASSIRTGGFNTEAFF
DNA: TGTGCCAGTAGTATTCGGACAGGTGGGTTTAACACTGAAGCTTTCTTT

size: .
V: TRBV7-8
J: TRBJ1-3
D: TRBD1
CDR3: CASSSTRTGRGNTIYF
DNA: TGTGCCAGCAGCTCCACACGGACAGGTCGTGGAAACACCATATATTTT

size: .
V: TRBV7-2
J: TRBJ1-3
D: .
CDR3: CASSGGTPGNTIYF
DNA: TGTGCCAGCAGCGGCGGGACTCCTGGAAACACCATATATTTT

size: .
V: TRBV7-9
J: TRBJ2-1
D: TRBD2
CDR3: CASSSRLERGSNEQFF
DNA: TGTGCCAGCAGCTCCCGACTCGAGCGGGGGAGTAATGAGCAGTTCTTC